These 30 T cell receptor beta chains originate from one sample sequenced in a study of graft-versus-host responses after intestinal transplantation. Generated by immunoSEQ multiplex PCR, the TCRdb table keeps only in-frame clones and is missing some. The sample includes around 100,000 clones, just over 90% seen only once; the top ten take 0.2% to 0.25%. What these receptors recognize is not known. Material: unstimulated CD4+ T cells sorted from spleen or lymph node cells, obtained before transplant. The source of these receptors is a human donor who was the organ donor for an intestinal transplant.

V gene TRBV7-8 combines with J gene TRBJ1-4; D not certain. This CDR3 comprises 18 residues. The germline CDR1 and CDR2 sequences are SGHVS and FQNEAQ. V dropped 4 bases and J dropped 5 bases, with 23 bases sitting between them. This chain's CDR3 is CASSSLAPRRPLNEKLFF. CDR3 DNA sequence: TGTGCCAGCAGCTCCTTAGCCCCCCGGCGACCCCTAAATGAAAAACTGTTTTTT. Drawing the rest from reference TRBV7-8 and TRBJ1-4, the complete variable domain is GAGVSQSPRYKVAKRGQDVALRCDPISGHVSLFWYQQALGQGPEFLTYFQNEAQLDKSGLPSDRFFAERPEGSVSTLKIQRTQQEDSAVYLCASSSLAPRRPLNEKLFFGSGTQLSVL.

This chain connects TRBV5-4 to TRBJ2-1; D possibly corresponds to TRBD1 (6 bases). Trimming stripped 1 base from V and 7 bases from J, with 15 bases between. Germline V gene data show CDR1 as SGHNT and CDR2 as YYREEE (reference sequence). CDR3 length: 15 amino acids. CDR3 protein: CASSLQGTVQNEQFF. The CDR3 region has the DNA TGTGCCAGCAGCTTGCAGGGGACCGTACAAAATGAGCAGTTCTTC.

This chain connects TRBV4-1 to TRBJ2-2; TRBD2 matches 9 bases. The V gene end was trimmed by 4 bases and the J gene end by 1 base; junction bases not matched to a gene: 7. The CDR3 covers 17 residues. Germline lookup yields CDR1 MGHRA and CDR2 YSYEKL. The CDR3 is CASSLLPSGKNTGELFF. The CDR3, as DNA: TGCGCCAGCAGCCTCCTCCCTAGCGGGAAGAACACCGGGGAGCTGTTTTTT.

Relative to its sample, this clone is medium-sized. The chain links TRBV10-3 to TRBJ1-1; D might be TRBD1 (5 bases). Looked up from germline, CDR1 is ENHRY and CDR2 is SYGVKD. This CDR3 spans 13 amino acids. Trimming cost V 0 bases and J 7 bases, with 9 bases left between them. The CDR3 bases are TGTGCCATCAGTGAGTCGAGGGACGGTGAAGCTTTCTTT. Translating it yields CAISESRDGEAFF.

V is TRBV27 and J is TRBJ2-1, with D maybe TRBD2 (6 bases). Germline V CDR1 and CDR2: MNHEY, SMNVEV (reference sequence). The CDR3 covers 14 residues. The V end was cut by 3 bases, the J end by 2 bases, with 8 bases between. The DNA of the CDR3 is TGTGCCAGCAGTTTGGGGGGAACCTACAATGAGCAGTTCTTC. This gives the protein CASSLGGTYNEQFF.

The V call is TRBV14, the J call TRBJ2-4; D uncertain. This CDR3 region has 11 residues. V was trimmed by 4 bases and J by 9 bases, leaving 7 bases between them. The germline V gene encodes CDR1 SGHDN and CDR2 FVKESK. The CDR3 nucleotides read TGTGCCAGCAGCCTGGGTAGCATTCAGTACTTC. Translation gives CASSLGSIQYF.

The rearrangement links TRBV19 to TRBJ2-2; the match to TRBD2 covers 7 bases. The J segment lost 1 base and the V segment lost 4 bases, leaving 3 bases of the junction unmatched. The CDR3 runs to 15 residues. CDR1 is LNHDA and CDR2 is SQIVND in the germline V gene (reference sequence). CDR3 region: CASSRGLMNTGELFF. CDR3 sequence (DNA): TGTGCCAGTAGTAGGGGACTAATGAACACCGGGGAGCTGTTTTTT.

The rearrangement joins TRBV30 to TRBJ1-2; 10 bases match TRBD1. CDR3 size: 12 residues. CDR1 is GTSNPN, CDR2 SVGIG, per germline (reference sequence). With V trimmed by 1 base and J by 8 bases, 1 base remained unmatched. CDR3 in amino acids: CAWSGGQGGYTF. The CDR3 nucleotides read TGTGCCTGGAGTGGGGGACAGGGGGGCTACACCTTC.

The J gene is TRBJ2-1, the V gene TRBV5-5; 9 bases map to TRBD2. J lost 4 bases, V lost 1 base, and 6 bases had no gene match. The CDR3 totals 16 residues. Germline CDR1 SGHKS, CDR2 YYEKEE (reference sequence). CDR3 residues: CASSLIRTSDYNEQFF. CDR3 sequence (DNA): TGTGCCAGCAGCTTGATCCGGACTAGCGATTACAATGAGCAGTTCTTC.

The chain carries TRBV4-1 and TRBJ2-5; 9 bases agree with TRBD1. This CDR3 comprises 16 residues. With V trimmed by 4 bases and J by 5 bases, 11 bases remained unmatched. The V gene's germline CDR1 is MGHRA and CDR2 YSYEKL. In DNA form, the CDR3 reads TGCGCCAGCAGCCGCCACAGACAGGGGGGGATGGAGACCCAGTACTTC. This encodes CASSRHRQGGMETQYF.

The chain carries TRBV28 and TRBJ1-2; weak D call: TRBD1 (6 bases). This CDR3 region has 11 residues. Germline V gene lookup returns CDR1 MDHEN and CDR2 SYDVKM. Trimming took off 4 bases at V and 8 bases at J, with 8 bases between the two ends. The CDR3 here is CASSYTGGYTF. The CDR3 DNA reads TGTGCCAGCAGTTATACAGGGGGCTACACCTTC.

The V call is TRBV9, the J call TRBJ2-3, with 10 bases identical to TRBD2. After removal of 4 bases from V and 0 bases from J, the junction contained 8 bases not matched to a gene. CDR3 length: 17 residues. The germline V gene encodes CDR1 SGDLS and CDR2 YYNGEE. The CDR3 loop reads CASSLGRTSGSTDTQYF. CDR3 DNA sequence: TGTGCCAGCAGCTTGGGACGGACTAGCGGTAGCACAGATACGCAGTATTTT.

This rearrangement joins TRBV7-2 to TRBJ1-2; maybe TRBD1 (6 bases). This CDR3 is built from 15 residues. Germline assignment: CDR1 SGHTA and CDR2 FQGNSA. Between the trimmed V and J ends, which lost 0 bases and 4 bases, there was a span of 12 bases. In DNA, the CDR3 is TGTGCCAGCAGCTTAGCCCCGGGGGCGGGCTATGGCTACACCTTC. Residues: CASSLAPGAGYGYTF.

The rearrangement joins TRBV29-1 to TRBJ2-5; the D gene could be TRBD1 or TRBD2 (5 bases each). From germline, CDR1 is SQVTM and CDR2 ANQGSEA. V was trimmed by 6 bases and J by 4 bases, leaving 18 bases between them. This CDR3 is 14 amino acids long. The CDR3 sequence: CSVPLPMGVETQYF. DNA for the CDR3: TGCAGCGTCCCGCTCCCGATGGGGGTAGAGACCCAGTACTTC.

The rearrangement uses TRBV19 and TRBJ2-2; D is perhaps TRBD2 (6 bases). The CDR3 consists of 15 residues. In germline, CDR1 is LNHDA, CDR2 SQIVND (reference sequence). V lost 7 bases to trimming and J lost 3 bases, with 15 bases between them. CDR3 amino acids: CASTIGGIYTGELFF. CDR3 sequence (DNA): TGTGCCAGTACCATCGGAGGGATTTACACCGGGGAGCTGTTTTTT.

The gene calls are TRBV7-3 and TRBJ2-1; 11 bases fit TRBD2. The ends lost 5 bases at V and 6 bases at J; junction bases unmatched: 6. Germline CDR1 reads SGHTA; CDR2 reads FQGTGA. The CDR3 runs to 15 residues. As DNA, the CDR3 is TGTGCCAGCAGCCCCCGACTAGCGGGACTCAATGAGCAGTTCTTC. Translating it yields CASSPRLAGLNEQFF.

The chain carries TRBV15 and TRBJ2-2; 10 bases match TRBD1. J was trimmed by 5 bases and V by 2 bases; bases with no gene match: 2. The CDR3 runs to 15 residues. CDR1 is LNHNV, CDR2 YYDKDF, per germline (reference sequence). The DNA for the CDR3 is TGTGCCACCAGCAGACGGACAGGGGGGACCGGGGAGCTGTTTTTT. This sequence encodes CATSRRTGGTGELFF. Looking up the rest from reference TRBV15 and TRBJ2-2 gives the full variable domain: DAMVIQNPRYQVTQFGKPVTLSCSQTLNHNVMYWYQQKSSQAPKLLFHYYDKDFNNEADTPDNFQSRRPNTSFCFLDIRSPGLGDTAMYLCATSRRTGGTGELFFGEGSRLTVL.

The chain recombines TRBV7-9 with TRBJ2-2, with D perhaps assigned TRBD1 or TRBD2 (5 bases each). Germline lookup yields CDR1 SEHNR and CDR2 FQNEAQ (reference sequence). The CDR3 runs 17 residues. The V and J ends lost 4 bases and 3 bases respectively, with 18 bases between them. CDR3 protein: CASSSRAGTYYTGELFF. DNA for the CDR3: TGTGCCAGCAGCTCGAGGGCCGGGACCTATTACACCGGGGAGCTGTTTTTT.

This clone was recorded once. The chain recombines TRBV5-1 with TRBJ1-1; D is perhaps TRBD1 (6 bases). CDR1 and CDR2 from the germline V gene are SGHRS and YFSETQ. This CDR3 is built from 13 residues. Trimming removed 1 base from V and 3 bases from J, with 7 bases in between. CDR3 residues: CASSLWTDTEAFF. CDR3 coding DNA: TGCGCCAGCAGCTTGTGGACAGACACTGAAGCTTTCTTT.

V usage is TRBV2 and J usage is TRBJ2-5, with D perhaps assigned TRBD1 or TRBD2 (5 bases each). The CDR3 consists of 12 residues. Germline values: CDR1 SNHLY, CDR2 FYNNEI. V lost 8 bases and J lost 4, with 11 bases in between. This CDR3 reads CASGAEGETQYF. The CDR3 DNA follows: TGTGCCAGCGGGGCTGAGGGAGAGACCCAGTACTTC.

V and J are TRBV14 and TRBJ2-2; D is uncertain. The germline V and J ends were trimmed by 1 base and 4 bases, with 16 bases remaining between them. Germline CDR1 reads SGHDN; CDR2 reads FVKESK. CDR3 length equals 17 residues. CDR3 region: CASSQGQFGTLTGELFF. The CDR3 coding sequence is TGTGCCAGCAGCCAAGGGCAGTTTGGAACCCTCACCGGGGAGCTGTTTTTT.

The CDR3 sequence: CASSNSGRALDYEQYF. CDR3 bases: TGCGCCAGCAGTAATAGCGGGAGGGCCTTAGACTACGAGCAGTACTTC. The chain is built from TRBV10-2 and TRBJ2-7; TRBD2 aligns across 11 bases. Germline V gives CDR1 WSHSY, CDR2 SAAADI. The CDR3 spans 16 residues. The V segment lost 5 bases and the J segment 3 bases; nucleotides outside the gene matches: 9.

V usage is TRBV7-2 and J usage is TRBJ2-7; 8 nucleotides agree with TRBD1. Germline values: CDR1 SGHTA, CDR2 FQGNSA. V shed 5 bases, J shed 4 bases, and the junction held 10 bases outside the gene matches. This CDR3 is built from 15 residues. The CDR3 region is CASSPASTGAYEQYF. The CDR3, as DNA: TGTGCCAGCAGCCCCGCCTCGACAGGGGCTTACGAGCAGTACTTC. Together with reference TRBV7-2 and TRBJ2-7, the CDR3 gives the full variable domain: GAGVSQSPSNKVTEKGKDVELRCDPISGHTALYWYRQSLGQGLEFLIYFQGNSAPDKSGLPSDRFSAERTGGSVSTLTIQRTQQEDSAVYLCASSPASTGAYEQYFGPGTRLTVT.

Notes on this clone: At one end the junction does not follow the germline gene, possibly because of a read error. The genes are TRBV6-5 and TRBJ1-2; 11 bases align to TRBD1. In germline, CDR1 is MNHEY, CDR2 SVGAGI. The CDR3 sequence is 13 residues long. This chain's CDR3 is CASRRGQGDGHTF. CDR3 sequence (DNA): TGTGCCAGCAGGAGGGGACAGGGGGATGGCCACACCTTC.

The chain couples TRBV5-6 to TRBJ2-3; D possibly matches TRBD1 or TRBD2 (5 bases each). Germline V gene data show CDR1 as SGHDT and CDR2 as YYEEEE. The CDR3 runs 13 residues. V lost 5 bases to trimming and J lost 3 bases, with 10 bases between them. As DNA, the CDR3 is TGTGCCAGCAGACCCGGGACGACAGATACGCAGTATTTT. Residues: CASRPGTTDTQYF. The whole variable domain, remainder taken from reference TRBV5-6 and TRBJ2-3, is DAGVTQSPTHLIKTRGQQVTLRCSPKSGHDTVSWYQQALGQGPQFIFQYYEEEERQRGNFPDRFSGHQFPNYSSELNVNALLLGDSALYLCASRPGTTDTQYFGPGTRLTVL.

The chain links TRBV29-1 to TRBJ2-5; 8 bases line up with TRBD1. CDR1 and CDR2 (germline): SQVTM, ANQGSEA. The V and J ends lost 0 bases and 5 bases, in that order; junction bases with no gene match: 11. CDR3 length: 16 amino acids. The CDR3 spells CSVEETRTGRGETQYF. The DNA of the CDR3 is TGCAGCGTTGAAGAGACCCGGACAGGGCGGGGCGAGACCCAGTACTTC.

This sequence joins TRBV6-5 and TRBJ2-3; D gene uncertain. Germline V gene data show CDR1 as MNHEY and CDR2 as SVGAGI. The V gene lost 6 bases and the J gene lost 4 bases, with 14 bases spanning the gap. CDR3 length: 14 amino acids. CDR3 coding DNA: TGTGCCAGCAGCCTAAACTTCTTACCAGATACGCAGTATTTT. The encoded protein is CASSLNFLPDTQYF.

The chain's CDR3 is CASSLALETPPYEQYF. In DNA, the CDR3 is TGTGCCAGCAGCTTAGCTTTGGAGACTCCGCCCTACGAGCAGTACTTC. J is TRBJ2-7 and V is TRBV11-2; D call uncertain. The CDR3 extends over 16 amino acids. Per the germline V gene, CDR1 is SGHAT and CDR2 is FQNNGV. Trimming shortened V by 1 base and J by 2 bases, and 15 bases separated the two germline ends. Supplemented by reference TRBV11-2 and TRBJ2-7, the full variable domain reads EAGVAQSPRYKIIEKRQSVAFWCNPISGHATLYWYQQILGQGPKLLIQFQNNGVVDDSQLPKDRFSAERLKGVDSTLKIQPAKLEDSAVYLCASSLALETPPYEQYFGPGTRLTVT.

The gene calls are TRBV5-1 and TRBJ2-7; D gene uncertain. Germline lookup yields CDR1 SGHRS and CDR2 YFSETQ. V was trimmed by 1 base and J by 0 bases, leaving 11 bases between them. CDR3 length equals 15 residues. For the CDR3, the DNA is TGCGCCAGCAGCTTGATTGGGTCGACCTCCTACGAGCAGTACTTC. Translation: CASSLIGSTSYEQYF.

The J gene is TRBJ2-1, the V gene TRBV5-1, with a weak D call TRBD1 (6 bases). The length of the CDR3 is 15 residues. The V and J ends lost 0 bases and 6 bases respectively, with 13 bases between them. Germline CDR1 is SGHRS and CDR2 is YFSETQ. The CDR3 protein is CASSLGPQGGNEQFF. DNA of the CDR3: TGCGCCAGCAGCTTGGGCCCCCAAGGGGGCAATGAGCAGTTCTTC.